This T cell receptor (beta chain) was sequenced in a study of sequential checkpoint blockade in melanoma. Germline V CDR1 and CDR2: LNHDA, SQIVND (reference sequence). The CDR3 runs to 17 residues. With 6 bases clipped from V and 8 bases from J, the junction kept 19 bases outside the gene matches. Method: immunoSEQ multiplex PCR; TCRdb's copy keeps in-frame clones and lacks some. This sample has under 15,000 clones, with about 25% found just once. Treatment given: randomized to nivolumab then ipilimumab (arm A) or the reverse (arm B). The sequences come from tumor tissue (inferred from file names), collected from a patient given nivolumab and ipilimumab in sequence. This sequence was found in a human donor with melanoma. The chain joins TRBV19 to TRBJ2-1, with 7 bases fitting TRBD2. The DNA for the CDR3 is TGTGCCAGTAGGGCCTGGGGGGGACTCCTCCTATGGGATGAGCAGTTCTTC. Protein sequence: CASRAWGGLLLWDEQFF.